Given below is one TCR beta chain in context. Its antigen remains unknown. Germline V gives CDR1 LGHNA, CDR2 YNFKEQ. The CDR3 has 18 amino acids. Trimming at V came to 0 bases and at J to 2 bases, leaving 6 bases not matched to a gene. This entry is derived from a study of shared clonotypes between healthy human individuals. Study-wide background: Donors, aged 18 to 49, were a couple of women and three men.

Broader study findings: The sharing of about 5% of naive CD4 clonotypes was seen across a handful of donors.

As handled by the study authors: ImmunoSEQ gave junction-only sequences without quality scores, so filtering differed. Data came from immunoSEQ multiplex PCR; TCRdb stores just in-frame clones and leaves some out. The V and J calls and the clone size are those of that table, but D and trimming were determined from the DNA. The repertoire has roughly 330,000 clones, around 67% of them found once; the top ten carry 10%. The investigators split CD4+ cells into a CD45RA+ naive subset and a CD45RA-negative memory subset. The sequence was obtained from a man aged 25-45 years in good health. The chain links TRBV4-2 to TRBJ2-7; TRBD2 agrees at 14 bases. The sample consisted of memory CD4+ T cells sorted from blood. Subset noted: CD45RA-negative fraction. Here the CDR3 reads CASSQDSWGLAGAYEQYF. The CDR3 region has the DNA TGTGCCAGCAGCCAAGATAGCTGGGGACTAGCGGGAGCCTACGAGCAGTACTTC.